This T cell receptor beta chain comes out of a study of blood T cell dynamics during melanoma immunotherapy. Sequencing was performed with immunoSEQ multiplex PCR; in TCRdb, only in-frame clones are kept and a portion is missing. Of about 13,000 clones detected, nearly 90% appear once; the ten largest clones hold about 3%. V gave up 7 bases and J gave up 5 bases; unmatched junction bases: 6. CDR1 is ENHRY, CDR2 SYGVKD, per germline. CDR3 size: 14 residues. As to time point: pre-treatment baseline. This specimen was blood, taken from a patient treated with checkpoint blockade. This chain joins TRBV10-3 and TRBJ2-3; 10 bases agree with TRBD2. This TCR came from a human donor with melanoma. CDR3 residues: CAIKREGVRDTQYF. CDR3 in DNA: TGTGCCATCAAGCGGGAGGGGGTTAGAGATACGCAGTATTTT.